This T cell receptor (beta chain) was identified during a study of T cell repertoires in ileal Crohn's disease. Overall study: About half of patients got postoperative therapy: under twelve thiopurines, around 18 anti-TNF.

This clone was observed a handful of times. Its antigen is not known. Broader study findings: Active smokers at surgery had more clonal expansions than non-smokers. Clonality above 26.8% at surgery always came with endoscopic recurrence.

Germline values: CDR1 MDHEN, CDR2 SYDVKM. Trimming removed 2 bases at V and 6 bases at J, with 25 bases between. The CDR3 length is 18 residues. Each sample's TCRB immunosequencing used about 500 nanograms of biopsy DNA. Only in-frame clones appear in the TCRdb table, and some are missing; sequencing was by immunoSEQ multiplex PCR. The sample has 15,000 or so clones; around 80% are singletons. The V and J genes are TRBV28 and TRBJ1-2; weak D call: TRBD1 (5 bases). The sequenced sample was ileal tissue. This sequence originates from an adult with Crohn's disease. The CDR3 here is CASSLAPPGVLPGDGYTF. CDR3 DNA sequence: TGTGCCAGCAGTTTAGCCCCCCCAGGTGTGCTACCGGGGGATGGCTACACCTTC.